This T cell receptor (beta chain) was identified in a study of T cells in narcolepsy. As for the study in general: Donors had narcolepsy type 1 or type 2, or were healthy controls. Study-level results: Reportedly, autoreactive clonotypes were serially detected in patients' blood but not controls'.

From germline, CDR1 is SGHAT and CDR2 FQNNGV. V lost 1 base and J lost 0, with 13 bases in between. The CDR3 loop spans 17 amino acids. Produced via immunoSEQ multiplex PCR; TCRdb's table is partial and in-frame only. The sample has around 33,000 clones, roughly four fifths seen once. With respect to this clone: Antigen unknown.

V usage is TRBV11-2 and J usage is TRBJ2-1; D perhaps matches TRBD2 (5 bases). The receptor comes from a human donor with narcolepsy. Material for sequencing was CD45RA- memory CD4+ T cells from PBMCs. CDR3 in amino acids: CASSLGRGSTSYNEQFF. The CDR3 nucleotides read TGTGCCAGCAGCTTAGGTCGAGGGTCGACCTCCTACAATGAGCAGTTCTTC.